A selection of T cell receptor beta chains follows, all from one sample in a study of cytomegalovirus exposure and HLA in healthy donors. TCRdb keeps only in-frame clones here, not all; method: immunoSEQ multiplex PCR. The table has more than 150,000 clones, 76% seen once. Sequencing was carried out using PBMCs. The receptors come from a man younger than 35 in good health and CMV-seronegative. CDR3s include the opening cysteine and the closing phenylalanine or tryptophan. D genes are given only for firm matches. Clone sizes are given selectively: once, few, many, or a class where the clone is expanded.

TRBJ1-2 TRBV18 NA NA CASSPQGDYGYTF TGTGCCAGCTCACCCCAGGGTGACTATGGCTACACCTTC
TRBJ2-2 TRBV7-2 NA TRBD2 CASSLPPGLPNTGELFF TGTGCCAGCAGCTTACCCCCGGGACTACCAAACACCGGGGAGCTGTTTTTT
TRBJ2-3 TRBV28 NA NA CASSLPPVSDTQYF TGTGCCAGCAGTCTACCCCCGGTTTCAGATACGCAGTATTTT
TRBJ2-7 TRBV4-2 NA TRBD2 CASSHLSGGASYEQYF TGTGCCAGCAGCCACCTTAGCGGGGGGGCCTCCTACGAGCAGTACTTC
TRBJ2-1 TRBV18 NA TRBD2 CASSPFGGGNEQFF TGTGCCAGCTCACCGTTCGGGGGGGGGAATGAGCAGTTCTTC
TRBJ1-5 TRBV28 NA TRBD1 CASHRQGAGQPQHF TGTGCCAGCCACCGACAGGGGGCGGGGCAGCCCCAGCATTTT
TRBJ2-1 TRBV27 NA NA CASSSQSIAPYNEQFF TGTGCCAGCAGTTCCCAGTCGATAGCGCCCTACAATGAGCAGTTCTTC
TRBJ2-5 TRBV10-3 once TRBD2 CAISGPSGGEQYF TGTGCCATCAGTGGGCCTTCTGGGGGGGAGCAGTACTTC
TRBJ2-7 TRBV7-9 few NA CASSLASNEQYF TGTGCCAGCAGCTTAGCATCCAACGAGCAGTACTTC
TRBJ1-5 TRBV5-8 NA NA CASRGSGGSNQPQHF TGTGCCAGCAGGGGGAGTGGGGGGAGCAATCAGCCCCAGCATTTT
TRBJ2-3 TRBV10-1 NA TRBD1 CASSEGQGSTDTQYF TGCGCCAGCAGTGAGGGACAGGGGAGCACAGATACGCAGTATTTT
TRBJ2-2 TRBV28 once NA CASTPRGPTGELFF TGTGCCAGCACCCCTAGAGGGCCCACCGGGGAGCTGTTTTTT
TRBJ1-1 TRBV5-5 few TRBD1 CASSSGTEGLNTEAFF TGTGCCAGCAGCTCTGGGACAGAGGGCCTGAACACTGAAGCTTTCTTT
TRBJ1-2 TRBV6-5 NA NA CASSRSGGTWDGYTF TGTGCCAGCAGCCGATCCGGGGGAACATGGGATGGCTACACCTTC
TRBJ2-1 TRBV6-6 NA NA CASSFGHNNEQFF TGTGCCAGCAGCTTTGGACACAACAATGAGCAGTTCTTC
TRBJ1-4 TRBV4-2 few NA CASSQEPGEKLFF TGTGCCAGCAGCCAAGAGCCAGGAGAAAAACTGTTTTTT
TRBJ1-5 TRBV28 NA NA CASRPELGLTGKPQHF TGTGCCAGCAGGCCGGAACTAGGGCTTACTGGGAAGCCCCAGCATTTT
TRBJ2-7 TRBV10-1 NA TRBD2 CASSTTQGPGGTFEQYF TGCGCCAGCAGTACTACTCAGGGTCCGGGAGGGACTTTCGAGCAGTACTTC
TRBJ1-6 TRBV6-6 NA NA CASSPQGQGINSPLHF TGTGCCAGCAGCCCGCAGGGACAAGGGATCAATTCACCCCTCCACTTT
TRBJ2-3 TRBV30 NA NA CAWALVDTQYF TGTGCCTGGGCCCTAGTGGATACGCAGTATTTT
TRBJ1-1 TRBV2 NA TRBD1 CASRGGGGKDTEAFF TGTGCCAGCAGGGGAGGAGGGGGCAAGGACACTGAAGCTTTCTTT
TRBJ2-1 TRBV7-8 NA TRBD1 CASRDRTGEGNEQFF TGTGCCAGCAGGGACCGGACAGGGGAGGGCAATGAGCAGTTCTTC
TRBJ2-7 TRBV11-2 NA NA CASSQSQAHEQYF TGTGCCAGCAGCCAAAGTCAGGCCCACGAGCAGTACTTC
TRBJ2-1 TRBV19 NA NA CATSSTPYNEQFF TGTGCCACATCTAGCACCCCCTACAATGAGCAGTTCTTC
TRBJ1-2 TRBV2 NA NA CASNPNREQIYGYTF TGTGCCAGCAACCCCAACCGGGAGCAGATCTATGGCTACACCTTC
TRBJ1-3 TRBV28 NA NA CASSSPPGEGNTIYF TGTGCCAGCAGTTCCCCCCCGGGGGAAGGAAACACCATATATTTT
TRBJ2-7 TRBV7-9 once NA CASSVGPSYEQYF TGTGCCAGCAGCGTGGGGCCGTCCTACGAGCAGTACTTC
TRBJ2-7 TRBV9 NA NA CASSVEEGAYEQYF TGTGCCAGCAGCGTAGAGGAGGGTGCCTACGAGCAGTACTTC
TRBJ2-3 TRBV7-7 NA NA CASSLSGVLDTQYF TGTGCTAGCAGCTTATCAGGGGTCCTAGATACGCAGTATTTT
TRBJ1-5 TRBV28 NA NA CASSLPTGKISNQPQHF TGTGCCAGCAGTCTACCGACAGGAAAGATTAGCAATCAGCCCCAGCATTTT
TRBJ1-1 TRBV5-1 NA NA CASTPDITNTEAFF TGCGCCAGCACCCCGGACATAACGAACACTGAAGCTTTCTTT
TRBJ1-1 TRBV7-2 NA NA CASSLVGGRNTEAFF TGTGCCAGCAGCTTAGTTGGTGGTAGGAACACTGAAGCTTTCTTT
TRBJ1-3 TRBV5-6 NA NA CASSSGGGYVYSGNTIYF TGTGCCAGCAGCTCCGGCGGGGGTTACGTTTACTCTGGAAACACCATATATTTT
TRBJ2-2 TRBV13 few NA CASSSPWRAGELFF TGTGCCAGCAGCTCCCCTTGGCGGGCCGGGGAGCTGTTTTTT
TRBJ1-2 TRBV27 NA NA CASSSLAGSYGYTF TGTGCCAGCAGTTCCCTCGCGGGCAGCTATGGCTACACCTTC
TRBJ2-1 TRBV27 NA TRBD2 CASSLRVVGLAGLNEQFF TGTGCCAGCAGTTTAAGGGTGGTGGGACTAGCGGGACTCAATGAGCAGTTCTTC
TRBJ1-6 TRBV6-5 NA TRBD1 CASSRDSPYPLHF TGTGCCAGCAGTAGGGACAGCCCTTACCCCCTCCACTTT
TRBJ1-5 TRBV11-2 NA NA CASSPPATGYSNQPQHF TGTGCCAGCAGCCCGCCTGCCACGGGGTATAGCAATCAGCCCCAGCATTTT
TRBJ1-2 TRBV7-9 NA TRBD1 CSSSGDRNYGYTF TGTTCCAGCAGCGGGGACAGGAACTATGGCTACACCTTC
TRBJ1-3 TRBV2 NA TRBD1 CASSPSDRVGRNTIYF TGTGCCAGCAGCCCATCTGACAGGGTCGGTAGAAACACCATATATTTT
TRBJ2-3 TRBV10-2 NA NA CASSESRADTQYF TGCGCCAGCAGTGAGTCCAGGGCTGATACGCAGTATTTT
TRBJ1-1 TRBV28 NA TRBD1 CASSWGTGITEAFF TGTGCCAGCAGTTGGGGGACAGGGATCACTGAAGCTTTCTTT
TRBJ1-1 TRBV4-2 NA NA CASSQDLGSGTEAFF TGTGCCAGCAGCCAAGATTTGGGTAGCGGCACTGAAGCTTTCTTT
TRBJ1-2 TRBV7-9 few NA CASSLGHQGYGYTF TGTGCCAGCAGCTTAGGACATCAGGGTTACGGCTACACCTTC
TRBJ2-5 TRBV25-1 once NA CASSETGGVAETQYF TGTGCCAGCAGTGAGACCGGCGGGGTGGCAGAGACCCAGTACTTC
TRBJ2-3 TRBV10-3 once TRBD1 CAIQGGTDTQYF TGTGCCATTCAGGGGGGCACAGATACGCAGTATTTT
TRBJ2-6 TRBV7-8 NA TRBD2 CASSFSSGGSGANVLTF TGTGCCAGCAGCTTCTCTAGCGGGGGCTCTGGGGCCAACGTCCTGACTTTC
TRBJ2-7 TRBV10-3 once TRBD1 CAISLQGQGSYEQYF TGTGCCATCAGCCTCCAGGGACAGGGCTCCTACGAGCAGTACTTC
TRBJ1-5 TRBV6-7 NA TRBD1 CFPIYRDRKSQPQHF TGTTTTCCGATTTACCGGGACAGGAAATCTCAGCCCCAGCATTTT
TRBJ2-1 TRBV30 NA NA CAWSGQQHNEQFF TGTGCCTGGAGTGGCCAACAGCACAATGAGCAGTTCTTC
TRBJ2-1 TRBV30 NA NA CAWTTDSHPYNEQFF TGTGCCTGGACCACAGACAGCCACCCCTACAATGAGCAGTTCTTC
TRBJ2-2 TRBV28 NA TRBD1 CASTHFLPGGAGELFF TGTGCCAGCACCCACTTCTTGCCAGGGGGAGCCGGGGAGCTGTTTTTT
TRBJ2-5 TRBV5-6 few TRBD1 CASSFPLRQGLGETQYF TGTGCCAGCAGCTTCCCCCTCCGACAGGGCCTAGGAGAGACCCAGTACTTC
TRBJ1-2 TRBV11-2 NA TRBD1 CASSPTGGDYGYTF TGTGCCAGCAGCCCGACAGGGGGGGACTATGGCTACACCTTC
TRBJ2-1 TRBV7-9 NA NA CASSSPGVDEQFF TGTGCCAGCAGCTCCCCAGGGGTAGATGAGCAGTTCTTC
TRBJ2-5 TRBV5-1 NA TRBD2 CASSSRAGRSGRPETQYF TGCGCCAGCAGCTCCCGAGCGGGTCGCAGCGGGAGACCGGAGACCCAGTACTTC
TRBJ2-7 TRBV6-6 few TRBD2 CASTQAGSYEQYF TGTGCCAGCACCCAAGCGGGATCCTACGAGCAGTACTTC